Described below is a single TCR beta chain sequence and its context. Participants were aged about 18 to 89 years from approximately 23 US areas. The sample belongs to a study of blood T cell repertoires in COVID-19. Background on the study: The origin of the acute and convalescent COVID-19 samples was the United States, Italy and Spain. Sources were T cells, B-cell-depleted T cells, or PBMCs; the material itself was cDNA or gDNA.

Libraries were prepared by immunoSEQ multiplex PCR; TCRdb keeps only in-frame clonotypes and omits some of them. The sample gives a few hundred thousand clones, about 88% of which show up once; roughly 1.4% is in the top ten. The CDR3 is made up of 15 amino acids. Germline V gene lookup returns CDR1 SGHTA and CDR2 FQGTGA. V lost 4 bases, J lost 5 bases, and 16 bases lay in between. This receptor was identified in a woman younger than 35 who had been exposed to COVID-19. The chain joins TRBV7-3 to TRBJ2-3; tentatively, D is TRBD2 (6 bases). Sequencing was carried out using PBMCs or T cells enriched from blood (not recorded which). The CDR3, as DNA: TGTGCCAGCAGCTCGGGGACTGTCTCGGGAGATACGCAGTATTTT. Encoded protein: CASSSGTVSGDTQYF.